This T cell receptor (beta chain) was sequenced during a study of T cell responses to AZD1222 COVID-19 vaccine. Study results and limitations: White British people made up most donors, females outnumbered males, and clonal diversity was possibly underestimated. Within unmutated variant regions lay the reported targets of nearly half of spike-specific TCRs. At 160-218 and 743-854, vaccine-associated CD4 TCRs were dominant, and they spanned spike.

Germline CDR1 is LGHNA and CDR2 is YNFKEQ. This CDR3 has 16 amino acids. Trimming cost V 0 bases and J 4 bases, with 15 bases left between them. Worth noting for this clone: The antigen is unknown.

Some clones are missing from TCRdb's copy, which holds only in-frame ones; the method was immunoSEQ multiplex PCR. The table records more than 15,000 clones, roughly 80% of them present only once. Second doses that came at about 4 or about 12 weeks were put together. This chain joins TRBV4-2 and TRBJ1-1, with TRBD1 as a possible D gene (5 bases). The sample was peripheral blood, taken 28 days after the second AZD1222 dose. The source is an adult who received the AZD1222 COVID-19 vaccine. CDR3 loop: CASSQDLFGRGTEAFF. CDR3 bases: TGTGCCAGCAGCCAAGATTTATTCGGGAGGGGCACTGAAGCTTTCTTT.